This T cell receptor (beta chain) was retrieved from a study of blood T cell repertoires in COVID-19. The wider study: The samples span acute and convalescent COVID-19 from the United States, Italy and Spain. Sources were T cells, B-cell-depleted T cells, or PBMCs; the material itself was cDNA or gDNA.

Source study methods: By means of reference gene primer amplification, nucleated cell counts were estimated. Some clones are missing from TCRdb's copy, which holds only in-frame ones; the method was immunoSEQ multiplex PCR. V, J and clone size are taken as reported in that table, and D and trimming were inferred from the DNA itself. Of 75,000 to 90,000 clones listed, around nine tenths are singletons. This clone was picked up one time. This sequence originates from a man older than 75 with active or convalescent COVID-19. Sample: peripheral blood.

CDR3: CASSQTSGNTIYF. CDR3 DNA: TGTGCCAGCAGCCAGACTTCTGGAAACACCATATATTTT. This sequence joins TRBV5-4 and TRBJ1-3; D remains ambiguous. Trimming pared 4 bases from V and 1 base from J, leaving 6 bases between. This CDR3 contains 13 residues. The germline gives CDR1 SGHNT, CDR2 YYREEE (reference sequence).